The 30 T cell receptor beta chains reported below all come from one sample, sequenced in a study of regulatory T cells in long-lasting Graves disease. Specified time point: newly diagnosed GD, antithyroid drugs for less than 3 months. The TCR library was made from RNA that had been extracted from PBMCs in TRIzol. Construction of the TCR beta libraries employed iRepertoire HTBI primers in conjunction with Arm-PCR of CDR3 regions. One entry per CDR3 protein results from TCRdb running MiXCR on the multiplex PCR reads. The sample yields 400,000 to 650,000 distinct CDR3 sequences, about 16% seen once. These data were also filed under a second study, of T cells in Graves' hyperthyroidism and ophthalmopathy.

Source: peripheral blood mononuclear cells (PBMCs), taken at new diagnosis, from a patient treated with antithyroid drugs. The receptors here all came from a middle-aged woman with Graves disease.

This clonotype was counted ten times or more. A read error may produce the germline difference seen at one junction end. The chain recombines TRBV20-1 with TRBJ2-5; 11 bases map to TRBD2. Germline CDR1 and CDR2: DFQATT and SNEGSKA (reference sequence). This CDR3 comprises 15 residues. CDR3 region: CSARSSGGLGETQYF. CDR3 coding DNA: TGCAGCGCTAGATCTAGCGGGGGGCTAGGGGAGACCCAGTACTTC.

About this clonotype: Just one base apart from a much larger clone, this may be a read error. The chain is built from TRBV6-2 or TRBV6-3 and TRBJ2-5; perhaps TRBD1 as D (6 bases). The CDR3 sequence is 14 residues long. CDR1 is MNHEY and CDR2 is SVGEGT in the germline V gene. The DNA for the CDR3 is TGTGCCAGCAATTACGGCACAGGGTCTAAGACCCAGTACTTC. Amino acid sequence: CASNYGTGSKTQYF.

Ten or more counts support this clonotype. The genes are TRBV18 and TRBJ1-5; the D gene is possibly TRBD1 (6 bases). Germline lookup yields CDR1 KGHSH and CDR2 LQKENI. V lost 8 bases, J lost 6 bases, and 14 bases lay in between. There are 13 residues in the CDR3. The chain's CDR3 is CASGSGGGQPQHF. In nucleotides, the CDR3 is TGTGCCAGCGGCTCGGGGGGCGGTCAGCCCCAGCATTTT. Full variable domain (remainder filled in from reference TRBV18 and TRBJ1-5): NAGVMQNPRHLVRRRGQEARLRCSPMKGHSHVYWYRQLPEEGLKFMVYLQKENIIDESGMPKERFSAEFPKEGPSILRIQQVVRGDSAAYFCASGSGGGQPQHFGDGTRLSIL.

This sequence joins TRBV7-2 and TRBJ2-5; a possible D gene is TRBD1 (6 bases). V dropped 8 bases and J dropped 1 base, with 17 bases sitting between them. The CDR3 is made up of 15 amino acids. Germline V gives CDR1 SGHTA, CDR2 FQGNSA. CDR3 sequence reads: CASQYPQGLQETQYF. CDR3 in DNA: TGTGCCAGCCAGTACCCGCAGGGGCTCCAAGAGACCCAGTACTTC. The whole variable domain, filled in from reference TRBV7-2 and TRBJ2-5, reads GAGVSQSPSNKVTEKGKDVELRCDPISGHTALYWYRQSLGQGLEFLIYFQGNSAPDKSGLPSDRFSAERTGGSVSTLTIQRTQQEDSAVYLCASQYPQGLQETQYFGPGTRLLVL.

This clonotype was seen at least ten times. The rearrangement links TRBV28 to TRBJ1-5; D uncertain. V shed 2 bases and J shed 4 bases, with 6 bases lying between them. CDR1 and CDR2 from the germline V gene are MDHEN and SYDVKM. CDR3 length: 13 residues. The CDR3 loop is CASSLSGNQPQHF. CDR3 DNA sequence: TGTGCCAGCAGTTTAAGCGGTAATCAGCCCCAGCATTTT.

This clonotype was recorded at least ten times. The chain recombines TRBV30 with TRBJ2-6; D may be TRBD1 or TRBD2 (5 bases each). The CDR3 has 14 residues. V was shortened by 0 bases and J by 2 bases, with 5 bases between the two germline ends. Germline assignment: CDR1 GTSNPN and CDR2 SVGIG (reference sequence). CDR3 loop: CAWSVGAGANVLTF. The CDR3 DNA reads TGTGCCTGGAGTGTGGGGGCTGGGGCCAACGTCCTGACTTTC.

This chain connects TRBV12-3 or TRBV12-4 to TRBJ1-1; TRBD1 aligns across 7 bases. With 6 bases clipped from V and 11 bases from J, the junction kept 6 bases outside the gene matches. The CDR3 contains 11 residues. The CDR3 loop is CASRDRVGAFF. Here the CDR3 DNA reads TGTGCCAGCAGAGACAGGGTTGGGGCTTTCTTT.

This clonotype was counted a few times. The gene calls are TRBV3-1 and TRBJ2-5; a weak D match, TRBD1 (5 bases). CDR3 length equals 17 residues. CDR1 LGHDT and CDR2 YNNKEL come from the germline V gene (reference sequence). Trimming took off 0 bases at V and 1 base at J, with 15 bases between the two ends. CDR3 region: CASSQDITGNAQETQYF. DNA of the CDR3: TGTGCCAGCAGCCAAGATATAACAGGAAATGCCCAAGAGACCCAGTACTTC.

This clonotype was detected many times. The chain combines TRBV11-2 with TRBJ2-7, with D possibly being TRBD1 (5 bases). The V end lost 6 bases, the J end lost 2 bases, and 14 bases lay between the germline ends. Germline assignment: CDR1 SGHAT and CDR2 FQNNGV. This CDR3 region has 14 residues. The CDR3 DNA reads TGTGCCAGCAGGGCCCCAGGGCCACCCTACGAGCAGTACTTC. Translation gives CASRAPGPPYEQYF.

This clonotype was seen at least ten times. The rearrangement joins TRBV30 to TRBJ2-3; D may be TRBD2 (5 bases). V was pared by 0 bases and J by 12 bases, with 16 bases between. The CDR3 totals 13 residues. Germline-derived CDR1 and CDR2 are GTSNPN and SVGIG (reference sequence). This CDR3 reads CAWSVRGLGPQYF. The CDR3 nucleotides are TGTGCCTGGAGTGTACGGGGTCTCGGCCCCCAGTATTTT.

This clonotype was seen at least ten times. The junction shows a germline mismatch at one end, possibly a read error. The V and J genes are TRBV12-3 or TRBV12-4 and TRBJ1-6; no clear D. This CDR3 spans 13 amino acids. In DNA, the CDR3 is TGTGCCAGCAGCTTAGTTGAGGGTTCACCCCTCCACTTT. Translation: CASSLVEGSPLHF.

This clonotype has ten or more counts. The V call is TRBV2, the J call TRBJ2-1, with 14 positions matching TRBD2. Trimming at V came to 6 bases and at J to 13 bases, leaving 26 bases not matched to a gene. This CDR3 spans 20 amino acids. CDR1 is SNHLY and CDR2 is FYNNEI in the germline V gene. CDR3 DNA sequence: TGTGCCAGCAGGCCGAATCCCGGACTAGCGGGGGGCCCGGAGCAGAAGTTCCAGTTCTTC. Its protein product is CASRPNPGLAGGPEQKFQFF.

At least ten counts were recorded for this clonotype. The V gene is TRBV12-3 or TRBV12-4, the J gene TRBJ1-2, with D perhaps matching TRBD1 (5 bases). This CDR3 contains 14 residues. V gave up 2 bases and J gave up 3 bases, with 10 bases separating them. This chain's CDR3 is CASSLRGLDYGYTF. The CDR3 nucleotides read TGTGCCAGCAGTTTAAGGGGACTGGACTATGGCTACACCTTC.

This clonotype has only a few counts. The chain employs TRBV5-1 and TRBJ2-5, with 8 bases identical to TRBD1. The V segment lost 1 base and the J segment 8 bases; nucleotides outside the gene matches: 10. The CDR3 loop spans 15 amino acids. Germline CDR1 is SGHRS and CDR2 is YFSETQ. The CDR3: CASSLSGTGEGTQYF. The CDR3 DNA sequence: TGCGCCAGCAGCTTGTCCGGGACAGGAGAAGGAACCCAGTACTTC.

This clonotype was seen many times. The chain uses TRBV3-1 and TRBJ1-3, with no clear D. Germline V gene lookup returns CDR1 LGHDT and CDR2 YNNKEL (reference sequence). CDR3 size: 13 residues. V lost 5 bases and J lost 4, with 9 bases in between. The DNA for the CDR3 is TGTGCCAGCAGCTCTACTCAAGGAAACACCATATATTTT. Its translation: CASSSTQGNTIYF.

This chain uses TRBV9 with TRBJ2-5, with a possible D match to TRBD2 (6 bases). Between the trimmed V and J ends, which lost 0 bases and 2 bases, there was a span of 20 bases. The CDR3 spans 18 residues. From germline, CDR1 is SGDLS and CDR2 YYNGEE. The CDR3 bases are TGTGCCAGCAGCGTAGAATCGAATAGCGGTATCCTTCAAGAGACCCAGTACTTC. Residues: CASSVESNSGILQETQYF.

This clonotype was seen at least ten times. CDR3 sequence reads: CASSYSGGRGNEQFF. CDR3 sequence (DNA): TGTGCCAGCAGTTACTCCGGGGGGCGCGGGAATGAGCAGTTCTTC. The chain is built from TRBV6-2 or TRBV6-3 and TRBJ2-1, with D possibly TRBD2 on 7 matching bases. The germline V and J ends were trimmed by 0 bases and 7 bases, with 13 bases remaining between them. The CDR3 totals 15 residues. Germline V lookup: CDR1 MNHEY, CDR2 SVGEGT.

At least ten counts were recorded for this clonotype. The V gene is TRBV3-1, the J gene TRBJ2-1; 7 bases match TRBD2. The CDR3 is 15 residues long. The germline CDR1 and CDR2 sequences are LGHDT and YNNKEL (reference sequence). V lost 4 bases to trimming and J lost 0 bases; unmatched junction nucleotides: 3. The CDR3 nucleotides read TGTGCCAGCAGCCCAACTAGCGACTCCTACAATGAGCAGTTCTTC. Encoded protein: CASSPTSDSYNEQFF.

This clonotype was counted ten times or more. The chain is built from TRBV4-1 and TRBJ1-2; 8 nucleotides align to TRBD1. Germline-derived CDR1 and CDR2 are MGHRA and YSYEKL. V lost 1 base and J lost 6; bases outside the gene matches: 4. The CDR3 runs 14 residues. The CDR3 bases are TGCGCCAGCAGCCAAGGGGACAGGATGGATGGCTACACCTTC. Translated, it gives CASSQGDRMDGYTF.

This clonotype was observed a few times. The J gene is TRBJ2-7, the V gene TRBV3-1; weak D call: TRBD1 (5 bases). The ends were cut back, 6 bases at V and 0 bases at J, with 15 bases in the middle. The CDR3 sequence is 15 residues long. Looked up from germline, CDR1 is LGHDT and CDR2 is YNNKEL (reference sequence). The CDR3 DNA reads TGTGCCAGCAGTGGGGCCTCCGCCACCTCCTACGAGCAGTACTTC. Translating gives CASSGASATSYEQYF.

This clonotype appeared many times. The rearrangement links TRBV12-5 to TRBJ2-5; no clear D gene. The CDR3 runs 14 residues. The germline CDR1 and CDR2 sequences are LGHNT and FRNRAP. The ends were cut back, 1 base at V and 7 bases at J, with 13 bases in the middle. This chain's CDR3 is CASGLGQFKGTQYF. Here the CDR3 DNA reads TGTGCTAGTGGTTTGGGGCAGTTCAAGGGGACCCAGTACTTC.

This clonotype occurred many times. CDR3 sequence reads: CASSPLSSNEKLFF. CDR3 nucleotide sequence: TGTGCCAGCTCACCACTTTCCAGCAATGAAAAACTGTTTTTT. The chain joins TRBV18 to TRBJ1-4; no clear D gene. Germline-derived CDR1 and CDR2 are KGHSH and LQKENI. Trimming took 1 base from V and 5 from J, leaving 8 bases between them. This CDR3 region has 14 residues.

Many counts were recorded for this clonotype. V and J are TRBV20-1 and TRBJ2-3; tentatively, D is TRBD2 (6 bases). Trimming stripped 6 bases from V and 0 bases from J, with 13 bases between. The CDR3 spans 14 residues. Germline V gives CDR1 DFQATT, CDR2 SNEGSKA (reference sequence). The CDR3 spells CSAPRAGSTDTQYF. CDR3 sequence (DNA): TGCAGTGCGCCCCGGGCGGGGAGCACAGATACGCAGTATTTT.

The chain is built from TRBV5-6 and TRBJ1-6; TRBD1 matches at 9 bases. The CDR3 contains 14 residues. CDR1 SGHDT and CDR2 YYEEEE come from the germline V gene. V shed 4 bases, J shed 9 bases, and the junction held 5 bases outside the gene matches. CDR3 DNA sequence: TGTGCCAGCAGCAACAGGGGGCGGGGTTCACCCCTCCACTTT. Its translation is CASSNRGRGSPLHF.

The chain joins TRBV29-1 to TRBJ2-4; TRBD2 might be the D (5 bases). This CDR3 has 11 residues. Germline CDR1 reads SQVTM; CDR2 reads ANQGSEA. DNA of the CDR3: TGCACCGGCCGGGGCAAAAACATTCAGTACTTC. Its translation: CTGRGKNIQYF.

The sample holds many counts of this clonotype. This sequence joins TRBV3-1 and TRBJ2-1, with unresolved D. Germline CDR1 is LGHDT and CDR2 is YNNKEL (reference sequence). V gave up 1 base and J gave up 6 bases, with 7 bases separating them. The CDR3 totals 13 residues. The CDR3, as DNA: TGTGCCAGCAGCCAAGGACCCGTCAATGAGCAGTTCTTC. Translated: CASSQGPVNEQFF.

This clonotype was recorded many times. This chain links TRBV2 with TRBJ2-5; no clear D. V lost 2 bases to trimming and J lost 2 bases, with 9 bases between them. Germline V gene lookup returns CDR1 SNHLY and CDR2 FYNNEI. The CDR3 consists of 14 residues. This CDR3 is CASSEMELQETQYF. DNA of the CDR3: TGTGCCAGCAGTGAAATGGAGCTACAAGAGACCCAGTACTTC.

This clonotype has ten or more counts. V and J are TRBV2 and TRBJ1-1, with 7 bases aligning to TRBD1. The CDR3 length is 14 residues. V gave up 11 bases and J gave up 2 bases; unmatched junction bases: 11. CDR1 and CDR2 (germline): SNHLY, FYNNEI. The CDR3 bases are TGTGCCGGACACTGGACAGGACTTAACACTGAAGCTTTCTTT. It specifies CAGHWTGLNTEAFF.

The chain has TRBV25-1 and TRBJ2-7; a possible D gene is TRBD2 (5 bases). Germline assignment: CDR1 MGHDK and CDR2 SYGVNS. The CDR3 contains 14 residues. Trimming took off 2 bases at V and 0 bases at J, with 8 bases between the two ends. In DNA, the CDR3 is TGTGCCAGCAGTGAAAATGGACTCTCCTACGAGCAGTACTTC. The encoded protein is CASSENGLSYEQYF.

This clonotype was counted ten times or more. The chain recombines TRBV12-3 or TRBV12-4 with TRBJ1-6, with TRBD1 identical over 9 bases. With V trimmed by 6 bases and J by 17 bases, 8 bases remained unmatched. The CDR3 runs to 12 residues. The DNA of the CDR3 is TGTGCCAGCAGGGCGGGACAGGGTCTTTTCCACTTT. This encodes CASRAGQGLFHF.